Sequencing of this T cell receptor beta chain was carried out in a study of molecular identifiers for immune sequencing clone quantification. General study results and limits: Among under 1.1 million naive cells, spiked Jurkat TCR RNA from a single cell was reportedly detectable.

A single record per CDR3 protein comes from TCRdb applying MiXCR to the PCR reads. Seen here are around 480,000 distinct CDR3 sequences, about 25% observed once, and the top ten hold roughly 0.79%. Trimming pared 4 bases from V and 8 bases from J, leaving 6 bases between. Looked up from germline, CDR1 is MNHEY and CDR2 is SVGEGT. This CDR3 has 11 amino acids. This clonotype was observed at least ten times. The antigen is unknown. The TCR sequence derives from a human donor in good health. Some libraries in this study had Jurkat cell RNA spiked in. The sample was naive CD8+ T cells from blood, with Jurkat cell RNA spiked in. Indicated subset: FACS-sorted CD8+CD4-CCR7+CD45RA+ naive T cells. The chain combines TRBV6-2 or TRBV6-3 with TRBJ2-1; D is unresolved. As DNA, the CDR3 is TGTGCCAGCAGTTTCGGAGATGAGCAGTTCTTC. It is translated as CASSFGDEQFF.